This is a list of T cell receptor beta chains from one sample in a study of T cell responses to AZD1222 COVID-19 vaccine. Only in-frame clones appear in the TCRdb table, and some are missing; sequencing was by immunoSEQ multiplex PCR. The sample consists of about 120,000 clones, approximately 86% of them appearing once. This sample comprised peripheral blood, obtained 28 days after the second AZD1222 dose. The receptors originated from an adult who received the AZD1222 COVID-19 vaccine. CDR3s include the opening cysteine and the closing phenylalanine or tryptophan. Fields, in order: D gene, clone size, V gene, J gene, CDR3 protein, CDR3 DNA. The D gene is left open where the match is weak. Size is stated for part of the rows, as once, few or many counts, or as a class when the clone is expanded.

D: -
size: -
V: TRBV20-1
J: TRBJ1-2
CDR3: CSASAYGYTF
DNA: TGCAGTGCTAGCGCCTATGGCTACACCTTC

D: -
size: -
V: TRBV7-2
J: TRBJ2-7
CDR3: CASSLGPDRSYEQYF
DNA: TGTGCCAGCAGCTTAGGACCGGACAGAAGCTACGAGCAGTACTTC

D: -
size: -
V: TRBV30
J: TRBJ2-2
CDR3: CAWSDRSANTGELFF
DNA: TGTGCCTGGAGTGACAGGAGCGCGAACACCGGGGAGCTGTTTTTT

D: -
size: -
V: TRBV5-3
J: TRBJ1-1
CDR3: CARSLGAGLNTEAFF
DNA: TGTGCCAGAAGCTTAGGTGCCGGCCTGAACACTGAAGCTTTCTTT

D: -
size: -
V: TRBV13
J: TRBJ2-2
CDR3: CASSYNPGSPGELFF
DNA: TGTGCCAGCAGCTACAATCCCGGGAGTCCCGGGGAGCTGTTTTTT

D: TRBD1
size: -
V: TRBV10-1
J: TRBJ1-6
CDR3: CASRPQGRSRKAPLHF
DNA: TGCGCCAGCAGACCACAGGGGAGGTCCAGGAAAGCACCCCTCCACTTT

D: -
size: -
V: TRBV6-5
J: TRBJ1-1
CDR3: CASSKGDTEAFF
DNA: TGTGCCAGCAGTAAGGGGGACACTGAAGCTTTCTTT

D: -
size: -
V: TRBV7-9
J: TRBJ1-1
CDR3: CASSLSQGYTEAFF
DNA: TGTGCCAGCAGCTTATCTCAGGGTTACACTGAAGCTTTCTTT

D: -
size: few
V: TRBV7-2
J: TRBJ2-5
CDR3: CASSPGSQETQYF
DNA: TGTGCCAGCAGCCCTGGTAGCCAAGAGACCCAGTACTTC

D: -
size: -
V: TRBV27
J: TRBJ2-6
CDR3: CASSSVVGANVLTF
DNA: TGTGCCAGCAGTTCGGTCGTTGGGGCCAACGTCCTGACTTTC

D: -
size: -
V: TRBV6-2/TRBV6-3
J: TRBJ1-6
CDR3: CASSYRPDSPSDNSPLHF
DNA: TGTGCCAGCAGTTACCGGCCGGACAGCCCAAGCGATAATTCACCCCTCCACTTT

D: TRBD1
size: -
V: TRBV7-3
J: TRBJ2-2
CDR3: CASSPLPGTGGTSTGELFF
DNA: TGTGCCAGCAGCCCCCTCCCCGGGACAGGGGGGACGAGCACCGGGGAGCTGTTTTTT

D: -
size: -
V: TRBV5-1
J: TRBJ1-1
CDR3: CASSLDGVANTEAFF
DNA: TGCGCCAGCAGCTTGGACGGGGTGGCGAACACTGAAGCTTTCTTT

D: TRBD2
size: -
V: TRBV7-3
J: TRBJ2-1
CDR3: CASSLTGTRGGYNEQFF
DNA: TGTGCCAGCAGCTTAACTGGGACTAGAGGAGGGTACAATGAGCAGTTCTTC

D: -
size: -
V: TRBV12-3/TRBV12-4
J: TRBJ1-1
CDR3: CASSSDGRLEAFF
DNA: TGTGCCAGCAGTTCCGACGGGCGGCTTGAAGCTTTCTTT

D: TRBD2
size: -
V: TRBV11-2
J: TRBJ2-5
CDR3: CASSPWTSGRETQYF
DNA: TGTGCCAGCAGCCCGTGGACTAGCGGGAGGGAGACCCAGTACTTC

D: -
size: -
V: TRBV3-1/TRBV3-2
J: TRBJ1-5
CDR3: CASSQAGVNQPQHF
DNA: TGTGCCAGCAGCCAAGCAGGGGTCAATCAGCCCCAGCATTTT

D: TRBD2
size: -
V: TRBV27
J: TRBJ2-1
CDR3: CASSLRLAGELAYNEQFF
DNA: TGTGCCAGCAGTTTAAGGCTAGCGGGAGAACTTGCCTACAATGAGCAGTTCTTC

D: -
size: -
V: TRBV12-5
J: TRBJ2-1
CDR3: CASGLAPAGASYNEQFF
DNA: TGTGCTAGTGGTTTGGCGCCGGCGGGGGCCTCCTACAATGAGCAGTTCTTC

D: TRBD2
size: -
V: TRBV6-5
J: TRBJ2-3
CDR3: CASSYSSGAEDTQYF
DNA: TGTGCCAGCAGTTACTCCAGCGGGGCGGAAGATACGCAGTATTTT

D: -
size: few
V: TRBV6-4
J: TRBJ2-3
CDR3: CASSDSSVAHTDTQYF
DNA: TGTGCCAGCAGTGACTCGAGTGTGGCACATACAGATACGCAGTATTTT

D: -
size: -
V: TRBV5-8
J: TRBJ1-6
CDR3: CASSLNRDYNSPLHF
DNA: TGTGCCAGCAGCTTGAACAGGGACTATAATTCACCCCTCCACTTT

D: -
size: -
V: TRBV5-3
J: TRBJ1-5
CDR3: CARSSRSSASNQPQHF
DNA: TGTGCCAGAAGCTCAAGGTCTAGTGCTAGCAATCAGCCCCAGCATTTT

D: -
size: -
V: TRBV5-6
J: TRBJ2-1
CDR3: CASSLYRNEQFF
DNA: TGTGCCAGCAGCTTGTATAGGAATGAGCAGTTCTTC

D: TRBD1
size: -
V: TRBV19
J: TRBJ1-1
CDR3: CASSGQGITEAFF
DNA: TGTGCCAGTAGCGGACAGGGTATCACTGAAGCTTTCTTT

D: -
size: -
V: TRBV7-6
J: TRBJ2-3
CDR3: CASSLVGGRADTQYF
DNA: TGTGCCAGCAGCTTAGTCGGGGGGCGCGCAGATACGCAGTATTTT

D: TRBD2
size: -
V: TRBV7-2
J: TRBJ2-5
CDR3: CASSLSLAGGQETQYF
DNA: TGTGCCAGCAGCTTAAGTCTAGCGGGGGGGCAAGAGACCCAGTACTTC

D: -
size: -
V: TRBV19
J: TRBJ1-3
CDR3: CASNEGGGNTIYF
DNA: TGTGCCAGTAACGAGGGCGGCGGAAACACCATATATTTT

D: -
size: -
V: TRBV10-3
J: TRBJ2-7
CDR3: CAISFGQSYEQYF
DNA: TGTGCCATCAGTTTCGGACAGTCCTACGAGCAGTACTTC

D: -
size: -
V: TRBV29-1
J: TRBJ1-4
CDR3: CSVSFGSGFGSNEKLFF
DNA: TGCAGCGTATCTTTTGGTTCGGGGTTTGGGTCGAATGAAAAACTGTTTTTT

D: TRBD1
size: -
V: TRBV2
J: TRBJ1-1
CDR3: CASSDSGQLTFEAFF
DNA: TGTGCCAGCAGTGATTCGGGACAGCTGACCTTTGAAGCTTTCTTT

D: TRBD1
size: -
V: TRBV6-5
J: TRBJ1-2
CDR3: CASRTGGFGYTF
DNA: TGTGCCAGCAGAACAGGGGGATTTGGCTACACCTTC

D: TRBD1
size: -
V: TRBV7-9
J: TRBJ1-6
CDR3: CASSLSGTGDSPLHF
DNA: TGTGCCAGCAGCTTATCTGGGACAGGGGATTCACCCCTCCACTTT

D: -
size: -
V: TRBV13
J: TRBJ2-1
CDR3: CASSLPTGSSYNEQFF
DNA: TGTGCCAGCAGCCTCCCGACAGGAAGCTCCTACAATGAGCAGTTCTTC

D: TRBD1
size: -
V: TRBV27
J: TRBJ2-7
CDR3: CASSLAGQGEYEQYF
DNA: TGTGCCAGCAGTCTTGCGGGACAGGGCGAATACGAGCAGTACTTC

D: TRBD1
size: -
V: TRBV15
J: TRBJ1-6
CDR3: CATSRDRGTPPLHF
DNA: TGTGCCACCAGCAGGGACAGGGGAACTCCACCCCTCCACTTT

D: TRBD1
size: once
V: TRBV7-9
J: TRBJ2-7
CDR3: CASSGQGSSRQYF
DNA: TGTGCCAGCAGCGGACAGGGTAGTTCTCGGCAGTACTTC